The rows below give T cell receptor beta chains drawn from one sample of a study of cytotoxic CD8 clonotypes in ibrutinib-treated CLL. Here immunoSEQ multiplex PCR was the method, and the copy in TCRdb shows in-frame clones only, minus some. The sample has tens of thousands of clones; about two thirds are singletons. The source material was PBMCs, sampled after 12 months of ibrutinib treatment. These receptors were collected from a human donor with chronic lymphocytic leukemia. Each CDR3 is given with its conserved first and last residue. A D gene is named only where the DNA matches it firmly. Rows may omit the clone size; those that give it use once, few, many or a size class.

clone size	D gene	J gene	V gene	CDR3 DNA	CDR3 protein
few	-	TRBJ1-2	TRBV5-1	TGCGCCAGCAGCTTGGAGGGGGATGGCTACACCTTC	CASSLEGDGYTF
-	TRBD1	TRBJ2-7	TRBV9	TGTGCCAGCAGCATCGGACAGGGGGTCTCCTACGAGCAGTACTTC	CASSIGQGVSYEQYF
few	-	TRBJ1-5	TRBV4-3	TGCGCCAGCAGCCAAGATCCCGGACAGCCCCAGCATTTT	CASSQDPGQPQHF
few	-	TRBJ2-3	TRBV19	TGTGCCAGTAGTATAGGCATATCAGATACGCAGTATTTT	CASSIGISDTQYF
-	TRBD2	TRBJ2-7	TRBV5-6	TGTGCCAGCAGCCCCGGGCCTGGGAGGGGCGAGCAGTACTTC	CASSPGPGRGEQYF
-	-	TRBJ2-1	TRBV9	TGTGCCAGCAGCGTAGCGGGGGGCTATGAGCAGTTCTTC	CASSVAGGYEQFF
once	TRBD2	TRBJ2-3	TRBV7-3	TGTGCCAGCAGCAAACTAGCGGGGGGCACAGATACGCAGTATTTT	CASSKLAGGTDTQYF
-	TRBD1	TRBJ1-1	TRBV29-1	TGCAGCGTTGAGGACAGGCGGGGCACTGAAGCTTTCTTT	CSVEDRRGTEAFF
-	-	TRBJ1-3	TRBV10-3	TGTGCCATCAGTGAGTCGGAGGGAAGAAACACCATATATTTT	CAISESEGRNTIYF
-	-	TRBJ1-4	TRBV5-8	TGTGCCAGCAGCTGGCCCGGGACATCAAGTGAAAAACTGTTTTTT	CASSWPGTSSEKLFF
few	-	TRBJ1-1	TRBV19	TGTGCCAGTAGTATTTGGGGCGAAGCTTTCTTT	CASSIWGEAFF
-	-	TRBJ1-5	TRBV7-2	TGTGCCAGCAGCTTAGCATTCGATCAGCCCCAGCATTTT	CASSLAFDQPQHF
few	-	TRBJ1-6	TRBV6-6	TGTGCCAGCAGTTACCCCCCCAATGCCTATAATTCACCCCTCCACTTT	CASSYPPNAYNSPLHF
-	TRBD1	TRBJ1-1	TRBV15	TGTGCCACCAGCACCCACTTCAGGGGGCCCCCGAACACTGAAGCTTTCTTT	CATSTHFRGPPNTEAFF
-	TRBD2	TRBJ2-3	TRBV5-1	TGCGCCAGCAGCTTGGTTGGGACTAGCGGGGTCACAGATACGCAGTATTTT	CASSLVGTSGVTDTQYF
-	-	TRBJ2-2	TRBV28	TGTGCCAGCAGTTTACTGGCCACCGGGGAGCTGTTTTTT	CASSLLATGELFF
few	TRBD1	TRBJ2-7	TRBV10-1	TGCGCCATCTCTTGGACAGGCTTCTACGAGCAGTACTTC	CAISWTGFYEQYF
few	-	TRBJ2-5	TRBV4-2	TGTGCCAGCAGCCAAGCAGGGCGACAAGAGACCCAGTACTTC	CASSQAGRQETQYF
once	TRBD1	TRBJ2-3	TRBV5-6	TGTGCCAGCAGCTTGGGACAGGGTAGTACAGATACGCAGTATTTT	CASSLGQGSTDTQYF
few	-	TRBJ2-7	TRBV19	TGTGCCAGTAGTCGGGCGAGCTCCTACGAGCAGTACTTC	CASSRASSYEQYF
-	-	TRBJ2-7	TRBV19	TGTGCCAGTAGTCCCATCGGGCTTGGGGAGCAGTACTTC	CASSPIGLGEQYF
few	-	TRBJ1-2	TRBV27	TGTGCCAGCAGTTCAATTCGACCGGACGGCCACTGGTATGGCTACACCTTC	CASSSIRPDGHWYGYTF
few	-	TRBJ1-4	TRBV25-1	TGTGCCAGCAGTGAAGTGAGGGGCTATAGTGAAAAACTGTTTTTT	CASSEVRGYSEKLFF
once	-	TRBJ2-5	TRBV5-1	TGCGCCAGCAGCTTGGCCCCAGGGGTGTCTTTGAAGACCCAGTACTTC	CASSLAPGVSLKTQYF
-	-	TRBJ2-7	TRBV5-1	TGCGCCAGCAGCTTTGCCGAGGAAACAGGCTCCTACGAGCAGTACTTC	CASSFAEETGSYEQYF
few	TRBD1	TRBJ1-3	TRBV4-3	TGCGCCAGCAGCCAGGGGACAGGGACTGGAAACACCATATATTTT	CASSQGTGTGNTIYF
few	-	TRBJ1-2	TRBV21-1	TGTGCCAGCAGCACAGGACACTACGACTATGGCTACACCTTC	CASSTGHYDYGYTF
-	TRBD1	TRBJ1-5	TRBV28	TGTGCCAGCAGTCCCCTTCCACCGGGACAGTATAGCAATCAGCCCCAGCATTTT	CASSPLPPGQYSNQPQHF
-	-	TRBJ1-1	TRBV5-6	TGTGCCAGCAGCTCCCCCAAAGATAACACTGAAGCTTTCTTT	CASSSPKDNTEAFF
few	-	TRBJ1-3	TRBV4-3	TGCGCCAGCAGCCAAGCGCTCGGGTCCGGACACACCATATATTTT	CASSQALGSGHTIYF
-	-	TRBJ1-1	TRBV2	TGTGCCAGCAGGTCTCCCCGGGGGGCTGAAGCTTTCTTT	CASRSPRGAEAFF
-	TRBD1	TRBJ1-6	TRBV18	TGTGCCAGCTCACCACCATCAGGGGGAAATTCACCCCTCCACTTT	CASSPPSGGNSPLHF
-	-	TRBJ1-2	TRBV28	TGTGCCAGCAGTTTAGGGGTAGCCAGTGGCTACACCTTC	CASSLGVASGYTF
few	TRBD1	TRBJ2-7	TRBV13	TGTGCCAGCAGCGCCCGGGACAGGGGCGTGGGGCAGTACTTC	CASSARDRGVGQYF
-	TRBD1	TRBJ2-7	TRBV19	TGTGCCAGTAGTATGCTAGATCGGGACAGCTACGAGCAGTACTTC	CASSMLDRDSYEQYF
-	-	TRBJ2-5	TRBV19	TGTGCCAGTAATTCCCGAGATGGGACCCAGTACTTC	CASNSRDGTQYF
-	-	TRBJ2-7	TRBV10-3	TGTGCCATCAGTGAGCGACCTTCAGGAACCTACGAGCAGTACTTC	CAISERPSGTYEQYF
few	TRBD2	TRBJ2-1	TRBV2	TGTGCCAGCGAATTGGGACTAGCGGGGGCCAATGAGCAGTTCTTC	CASELGLAGANEQFF
once	-	TRBJ1-3	TRBV13	TGTGCCAGCAGCTTGGGGCCGCGCTCTGGAAACACCATATATTTT	CASSLGPRSGNTIYF
once	-	TRBJ2-1	TRBV11-3	TGTGCCAGCAGCTTAGATCTAGGGGGGAGCTCCTACAATGAGCAGTTCTTC	CASSLDLGGSSYNEQFF
-	TRBD1	TRBJ2-7	TRBV6-6	TGTGCCAGCAGTTCCGGACAGGGTAACCAGTACTTC	CASSSGQGNQYF
-	-	TRBJ1-2	TRBV7-2	TGTGCCAGCAGCTCCGCCCCAGGGAGCTATGGCTACACCTTC	CASSSAPGSYGYTF